Included here is one T cell receptor (beta chain) sequence, with context. The sample holds one count of this clone. Which antigen it targets is not known. One base away there is no much larger clone; base qualities are not given. Library creation used the immunoSEQ multiplex PCR assay. For most patients, genomic DNA was isolated using the Qiagen DNeasy Blood and Tissue Kit and was shipped frozen to Adaptive Biotechnologies for TCR sequencing. High-throughput TCR-beta CDR3 sequencing of genomic DNA from most patients was performed by Adaptive Biotechnologies. Per the source publication's procedure: TCR sequencing data were retrieved from Adaptive's ImmunoSEQ software for around 18 patients, whereas a few other patients were processed with MiXCR and VDJtools. CD4 versus CD8 sorting errors were corrected by removing sequences found in both subsets at a frequency ratio below 5:1. Because the origin of CDR3 nucleotide sequences shared between donor and recipient could not be assigned, those sequences were removed. To count as alloreactive, a clone needed at least 2-fold expansion over unstimulated cells and a minimum CFSE-low frequency of 0.002% (template counts) or 0.001% (read counts). Mappable clones were those detected in sequenced pre-transplant spleen, lymph node, or MLR CFSE-low populations of the donor or recipient. The cumulative frequency of alloreactive clones was calculated as a percentage of all sequences, weighted by copy number. What TCRdb holds here is the immuneACCESS table cut down to in-frame rearrangements. Part of the clones is not present; checked against another copy, under half of the missing clones reflect an unresolved V gene, and the others are unexplained. V, J and clone size are taken as reported in that table, and D and trimming were inferred from the DNA itself. The sample table shows 100,000 or so clones, and 90% to 95% are seen once. Around 0.17% of the sample comes from the top ten.

The time point label for this specimen denotes: cells obtained before transplantation from donor or recipient. CD3+CD4+ and CD3+CD8+ populations were FACS-sorted from unstimulated pre-transplant donor and recipient cells taken from spleen or lymph nodes. The trim is 3 bases for V and 4 bases for J, with a gap of 15 bases between the germline ends. The germline V gene yields SQVTM for CDR1 and ANQGSEA for CDR2. From the cysteine up to the phenylalanine, the CDR3 has a length of 14 residues. Only the CDR3 portion is preserved as DNA: 42 bases, with reading frame beginning at the first base. These data come from a study of graft-versus-host responses after intestinal transplantation (dated by TCRdb to the early 2020s). Some background on the complete study: The transplants that recipients got were multivisceral, liver-intestinal, or isolated intestinal. After intestinal transplantation, graft-versus-host and host-versus-graft alloreactive T cell clones in the graft, circulation and bone marrow were tracked using bulk TCR-beta CDR3 sequencing. Alloreactive clones were identified by sequencing pre-transplant mixed lymphocyte reaction products and comparing these products with unstimulated pre-transplant donor and recipient T cells. The cohort enrolled approximately 24 intestinal transplant recipients including one retransplant, and a few patients lacking pretransplant specimens were excluded. Anti-thymocyte globulin induction was given to all recipients, followed by maintenance tacrolimus and steroids for 2 to 3 years. Samples from a few later patients were sequenced in-house on an Illumina MiSeq with MiXCR processing rather than by the commercial service. A peak of at least 4% donor T cells among recipient peripheral blood mononuclear cells was the definition used for donor T cell macrochimerism. Broader findings and caveats from the paper: Peak levels of circulating GvH clones were associated with declines in HvG clones early after transplant. High GvH to HvG T cell clonal ratios were observed in the allografts of patients with donor T cell macrochimerism. GvH clones turned up in recipient bone marrow, with some appearing earlier in ileal mucosa or blood, a pattern consistent with an intestinal mucosal origin. Conclusions were limited by the relatively low number and heterogeneity of intestinal transplant patients.

This clonotype was obtained from a human donor who received an intestinal transplant. The rearrangement combines TRBV29-1 with TRBJ1-2; a weak D assignment points to TRBD1 (5 bases agree). The source was unstimulated CD4+ T cells sorted from spleen or lymph node cells, collected before intestinal transplant. The CDR3 is CSVENTGASYGYTF. The bases read TGCAGCGTTGAGAATACAGGAGCAAGCTATGGCTACACCTTC.